The 14 T cell receptor beta chains given below trace back to one sample, sequenced in a study of beta chain features in type 1 diabetes. The whole isolated RNA underwent reverse transcription, so sequencing captured expressed TCRB transcripts. Profiling relied on immunoSEQ multiplex PCR, and the TCRdb table lists in-frame clones only, not all of them. The sample carries fewer than 900,000 clones, 15% to 20% recorded once. Sequencing input: naive CD4+ T cells from blood. Source of these receptors: a woman between 18 and 29 years old in good health.

This clone was picked up a small number of times. The V gene is TRBV7-9, the J gene TRBJ1-1; D not resolved. Germline CDR1 and CDR2: SEHNR and FQNEAQ (reference sequence). V lost 0 bases and J 6 bases, leaving 11 bases between the germline ends. This CDR3 contains 14 residues. CDR3 nucleotide sequence: TGTGCCAGCAGCTTAGCCTCGGGTTACGCTGAAGCTTTCTTT. As protein: CASSLASGYAEAFF.

The chain recombines TRBV19 with TRBJ2-1; 7 bases agree with TRBD2. The CDR3 spans 14 residues. CDR1 LNHDA and CDR2 SQIVND come from the germline V gene (reference sequence). Trimming at V came to 6 bases and at J to 6 bases, leaving 8 bases not matched to a gene. This CDR3 reads CASRGGRGRNEQFF. The DNA of the CDR3 is TGTGCCAGTAGGGGAGGGAGAGGTCGCAATGAGCAGTTCTTC.

This clone was counted a few times. This chain joins TRBV5-4 and TRBJ2-1, with D possibly being TRBD2 (5 bases). CDR3 size: 16 residues. From germline, CDR1 is SGHNT and CDR2 YYREEE (reference sequence). Trimming stripped 0 bases from V and 10 bases from J, with 20 bases between. The DNA for the CDR3 is TGTGCCAGCAGCTTGGGGTTCGAGGGAGCCGACCCGGAGCAGTTCTTC. It codes for CASSLGFEGADPEQFF.

This clone was observed a few times. The V gene is TRBV7-9, the J gene TRBJ2-3, with D maybe TRBD2 (6 bases). V lost 5 bases, J lost 0 bases, and 12 bases lay in between. CDR1 SEHNR and CDR2 FQNEAQ come from the germline V gene (reference sequence). This CDR3 comprises 15 residues. CDR3 in DNA: TGTGCCAGCAGCACCAGACTAGGAAGCACAGATACGCAGTATTTT. Translated, it gives CASSTRLGSTDTQYF. Full variable domain (outside the CDR3, taken from reference TRBV7-9 and TRBJ2-3): DTGVSQNPRHKITKRGQNVTFRCDPISEHNRLYWYRQTLGQGPEFLTYFQNEAQLEKSRLLSDRFSAERPKGSFSTLEIQRTEQGDSAMYLCASSTRLGSTDTQYFGPGTRLTVL.

As to this clone: This same CDR3 is encoded by further DNA sequences in the sample. The rearrangement uses TRBV18 and TRBJ2-1, with D unclear. The V and J ends lost 0 bases and 7 bases respectively, with 7 bases between them. The germline V gene has CDR1 KGHSH and CDR2 LQKENI. The CDR3 has 13 amino acids. CDR3: CASSPPSANEQFF. The CDR3 DNA is TGTGCCAGCTCACCACCCAGCGCGAATGAGCAGTTCTTC.

The J gene is TRBJ1-1, the V gene TRBV6-5; D perhaps matches TRBD1 (5 bases). Germline V gives CDR1 MNHEY, CDR2 SVGAGI. This CDR3 contains 15 residues. V was shortened by 0 bases and J by 6 bases, with 14 bases between the two germline ends. Here the CDR3 reads CASSYSSRARSEAFF. CDR3 bases: TGTGCCAGCAGTTACTCGAGCAGGGCACGCTCTGAAGCTTTCTTT.

This clone appeared a few times. This chain joins TRBV5-1 and TRBJ1-1, with unresolved D. CDR1 SGHRS and CDR2 YFSETQ come from the germline V gene. CDR3 length equals 14 residues. Trimming shortened V by 0 bases and J by 3 bases, and 9 bases separated the two germline ends. The DNA for the CDR3 is TGCGCCAGCAGCTTGGGGTACGGAGACACTGAAGCTTTCTTT. This gives the protein CASSLGYGDTEAFF.

The genes are TRBV10-3 and TRBJ2-1; no reliable D call. Germline-derived CDR1 and CDR2 are ENHRY and SYGVKD. Trimming cost V 6 bases and J 8 bases, with 14 bases left between them. CDR3 size: 13 residues. The CDR3 loop is CAIRDPSGDEQFF. CDR3 DNA sequence: TGTGCCATCAGGGACCCCAGTGGCGATGAGCAGTTCTTC.

Here the CDR3 DNA reads TGTGCCAGCAGCCGGGCAGGGTTGACTGAAGCTTTCTTT. It codes for CASSRAGLTEAFF. The chain links TRBV25-1 to TRBJ1-1; a possible D gene is TRBD1 (5 bases). The CDR3 loop spans 13 amino acids. The V and J ends lost 6 bases and 5 bases respectively, with 13 bases between them. Germline-derived CDR1 and CDR2 are MGHDK and SYGVNS.

This clone was counted a few times. This sequence joins TRBV28 and TRBJ2-3; D might be TRBD2 (5 bases). The CDR3 loop spans 15 amino acids. The V and J ends lost 4 bases and 2 bases respectively, with 13 bases between them. Germline CDR1 MDHEN, CDR2 SYDVKM. The CDR3: CASSSTGILTDTQYF. CDR3 nucleotides: TGTGCCAGCAGTTCCACGGGAATACTCACAGATACGCAGTATTTT.

The chain is built from TRBV6-5 and TRBJ2-2, with D hard to call. In germline, CDR1 is MNHEY, CDR2 SVGAGI. The CDR3 is 16 residues long. Deletions cut 4 bases from V and 4 bases from J, with 16 bases between. The CDR3 is CASSLSEVRRTGELFF. As DNA, the CDR3 is TGTGCCAGCAGTTTATCGGAAGTTCGCCGCACCGGGGAGCTGTTTTTT.

The rearrangement links TRBV19 to TRBJ2-1, with 7 nucleotides matching TRBD1. The trim removed 3 bases at V and 3 bases at J, leaving 5 bases unmatched. The CDR3 consists of 15 residues. Germline values: CDR1 LNHDA, CDR2 SQIVND (reference sequence). CDR3 in amino acids: CASSMATGLYNEQFF. As DNA, the CDR3 is TGTGCCAGTAGTATGGCGACAGGGCTCTACAATGAGCAGTTCTTC.

This clone came up a few times. The rearrangement joins TRBV6-5 to TRBJ2-3; possibly TRBD1 for D (6 bases). V lost 2 bases and J lost 1, with 13 bases in between. CDR3 length: 16 residues. Germline assignment: CDR1 MNHEY and CDR2 SVGAGI. The CDR3 spells CASSYTIRGGTDTQYF. CDR3 DNA: TGTGCCAGCAGTTACACAATCAGGGGAGGCACAGATACGCAGTATTTT.

This clone was observed a few times. This chain links TRBV23-1 with TRBJ2-7; D could derive from TRBD1 or TRBD2 (5 bases each). TRBV23-1 carries the ORF label, with uncertain function. Trimming left V 1 base short and J 3 bases short, with 28 bases between. The CDR3 totals 20 residues. The CDR3 bases are TGCGCCAGCAGTCAATTCGACAGCGTCTCGGAGAATAGCGAGGTCTACGAGCAGTACTTC. It encodes CASSQFDSVSENSEVYEQYF.